These 10 T cell receptor beta chains came from one sample sequenced in a study of siplizumab effects on memory and regulatory T cells (dated by TCRdb to the late 2010s). The receptor library was made with the immunoSEQ multiplex PCR assay. TCRdb provides this immuneACCESS table in a form limited to in-frame rearrangements. Some clones are lacking; in checked studies, under half of them reflect an unresolved V gene, and why the rest are absent is not known. The sample table lists over 100,000 clones, approximately 93% of them with a count of one. The ten largest make up approximately 0.62% of the sample. Sequencing was performed on Tregs sorted from blood. These receptors were collected from a human donor in good health.

The chain combines TRBV7-9 with TRBJ2-3, with 11 bases that match TRBD2. This CDR3 region has 15 residues. The J segment lost 8 bases and the V segment lost 6 bases, leaving 10 bases of the junction unmatched. CDR1 and CDR2 (germline): SEHNR, FQNEAQ (reference sequence). The chain's CDR3 is CASSPGTSGSSTQYF. CDR3 DNA sequence: TGTGCCAGCAGTCCCGGGACTAGCGGATCTTCTACGCAGTATTTT.

The chain links TRBV5-1 to TRBJ2-2; D not resolved. With 0 bases removed from V and 0 bases from J, the gap between germline ends came to 6 bases. The CDR3 is 15 residues long. Germline CDR1 is SGHRS and CDR2 is YFSETQ. CDR3 in amino acids: CASSLGAANTGELFF. As DNA, the CDR3 is TGCGCCAGCAGCTTGGGTGCAGCGAACACCGGGGAGCTGTTTTTT.

The chain is built from TRBV7-9 and TRBJ1-2, with TRBD1 matching over 8 bases. Germline loops: CDR1 SEHNR, CDR2 FQNEAQ (reference sequence). This CDR3 has 12 residues. With 5 bases clipped from V and 8 bases from J, the junction kept 4 bases outside the gene matches. In nucleotides, the CDR3 is TGTGCCAGCAGCGCCTCAGGGGGCGGCTACACCTTC. Its protein is CASSASGGGYTF.

A remark on this clone: Other DNA sequences in this specimen translate into the identical CDR3. This chain links TRBV6-5 with TRBJ2-7, with D perhaps TRBD2 (5 bases). The germline V gene has CDR1 MNHEY and CDR2 SVGAGI. V lost 5 bases to trimming and J lost 1 base, with 9 bases between them. This CDR3 is 13 amino acids long. This CDR3 reads CASSRTGSYEQYF. CDR3 nucleotides: TGTGCCAGCAGTCGGACGGGGTCCTACGAGCAGTACTTC.

V gene TRBV18 combines with J gene TRBJ2-1, with D hard to call. The CDR3 is 15 amino acids. Germline CDR1 reads KGHSH; CDR2 reads LQKENI. V lost 6 bases, J lost 2 bases, and 14 bases lay in between. As DNA, the CDR3 is TGTGCCAGCTCTCCCGACCGTCAAACCTACAATGAGCAGTTCTTC. Protein: CASSPDRQTYNEQFF.

The J gene is TRBJ2-2, the V gene TRBV10-3, with TRBD2 as a possible D gene (6 bases). The CDR3 runs to 14 residues. Trimming took off 10 bases at V and 7 bases at J, with 19 bases between the two ends. Germline CDR1 ENHRY, CDR2 SYGVKD. Here the CDR3 DNA reads TGTGCCACGGCGTGGCGGGGCGGGGACGGGGAGCTGTTTTTT. It codes for CATAWRGGDGELFF.

Here the CDR3 DNA reads TGTGCCAGCTCCCCATACCAAGAGACCCAGTACTTC. Translation gives CASSPYQETQYF. V usage is TRBV18 and J usage is TRBJ2-5; D remains unclear. The CDR3 totals 12 residues. V was cut by 6 bases and J by 0 bases, with 5 bases left in between. Germline V gives CDR1 KGHSH, CDR2 LQKENI.

The chain has TRBV5-1 and TRBJ2-7; TRBD2 aligns across 14 bases. The CDR3 consists of 17 residues. Per germline, CDR1 SGHRS and CDR2 YFSETQ. The V gene end was trimmed by 5 bases and the J gene end by 4 bases; junction bases not matched to a gene: 11. The CDR3 sequence is CASRPTSGGDRTYEQYF. Here the CDR3 DNA reads TGCGCCAGCAGACCGACTAGCGGGGGGGACCGGACTTACGAGCAGTACTTC.

V usage is TRBV9 and J usage is TRBJ2-1; 7 nucleotides match TRBD2. Per the germline V gene, CDR1 is SGDLS and CDR2 is YYNGEE. This CDR3 region has 16 residues. Losses at the gene ends were 3 bases for V and 7 bases for J; bases not matched to a gene: 13. The CDR3 coding sequence is TGTGCCAGCAGCGCGGGGGGTTTGCTAGCCATGAATGAGCAGTTCTTC. It codes for CASSAGGLLAMNEQFF. Combining the CDR3 with reference TRBV9 and TRBJ2-1 gives the whole variable domain DSGVTQTPKHLITATGQRVTLRCSPRSGDLSVYWYQQSLDQGLQFLIQYYNGEERAKGNILERFSAQQFPDLHSELNLSSLELGDSALYFCASSAGGLLAMNEQFFGPGTRLTVL.

V is TRBV5-1 and J is TRBJ1-1; D uncertain. Deletions cut 5 bases from V and 1 base from J, with 9 bases between. CDR1 is SGHRS, CDR2 YFSETQ, per germline. The CDR3 has 13 residues. The CDR3: CASRPPQNTEAFF. The CDR3 DNA reads as TGCGCCAGCAGGCCCCCGCAGAACACTGAAGCTTTCTTT. Together with reference TRBV5-1 and TRBJ1-1, the CDR3 gives the full variable domain: KAGVTQTPRYLIKTRGQQVTLSCSPISGHRSVSWYQQTPGQGLQFLFEYFSETQRNKGNFPGRFSGRQFSNSRSEMNVSTLELGDSALYLCASRPPQNTEAFFGQGTRLTVV.